This T cell receptor beta chain was identified in a study of cytomegalovirus exposure and HLA in healthy donors. The V segment lost 4 bases and the J segment 2 bases; nucleotides outside the gene matches: 1. In germline, CDR1 is LGHNA, CDR2 YNFKEQ. This CDR3 has 13 residues. The primer mix had 60 Vbeta and 13 Jbeta primers. Generated by immunoSEQ multiplex PCR, the TCRdb table keeps only in-frame clones and is missing some. The sample lists some 190,000 clones, 76% occurring once. The specimen sequenced was PBMCs. The TCR was taken from a man between 18 and 29 years old in good health and CMV-seronegative. The chain uses TRBV4-2 and TRBJ2-7, with TRBD1 matching over 8 bases. The CDR3 bases are TGTGCCAGCAGCCGGACAGGGCCCTACGAGCAGTACTTC. As protein: CASSRTGPYEQYF.